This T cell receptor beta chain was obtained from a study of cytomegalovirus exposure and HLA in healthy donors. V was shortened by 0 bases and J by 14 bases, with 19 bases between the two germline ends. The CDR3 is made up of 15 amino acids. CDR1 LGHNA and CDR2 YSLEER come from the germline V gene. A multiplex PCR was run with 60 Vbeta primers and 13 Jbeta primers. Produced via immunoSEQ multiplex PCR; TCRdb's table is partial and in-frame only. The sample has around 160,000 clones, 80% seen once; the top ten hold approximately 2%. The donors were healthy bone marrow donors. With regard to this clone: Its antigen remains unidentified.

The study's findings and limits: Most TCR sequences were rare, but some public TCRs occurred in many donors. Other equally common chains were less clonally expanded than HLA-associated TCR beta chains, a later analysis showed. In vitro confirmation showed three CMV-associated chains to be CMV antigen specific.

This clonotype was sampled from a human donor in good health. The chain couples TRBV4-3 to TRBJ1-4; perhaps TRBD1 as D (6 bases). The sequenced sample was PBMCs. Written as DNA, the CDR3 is TGCGCCAGCAGCCAAGATTGGGAACAGGGTCTGCGGCTGTTTTTT. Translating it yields CASSQDWEQGLRLFF.